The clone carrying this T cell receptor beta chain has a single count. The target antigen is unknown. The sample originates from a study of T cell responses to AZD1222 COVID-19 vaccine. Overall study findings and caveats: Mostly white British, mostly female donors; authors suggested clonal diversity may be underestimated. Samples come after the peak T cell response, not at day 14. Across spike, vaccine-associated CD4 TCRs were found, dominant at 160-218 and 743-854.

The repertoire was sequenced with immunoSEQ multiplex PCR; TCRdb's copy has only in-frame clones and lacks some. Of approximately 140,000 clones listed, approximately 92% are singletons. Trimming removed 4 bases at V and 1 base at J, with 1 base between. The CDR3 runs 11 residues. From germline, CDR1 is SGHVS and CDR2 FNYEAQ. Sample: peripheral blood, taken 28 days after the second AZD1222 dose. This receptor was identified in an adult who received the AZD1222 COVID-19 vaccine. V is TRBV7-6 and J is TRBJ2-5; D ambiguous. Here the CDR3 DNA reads TGTGCCAGCAGCTCCCAAGAGACCCAGTACTTC. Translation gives CASSSQETQYF.